These 8 T cell receptor beta chains came from one sample sequenced in a study of T-cell reconstitution after alpha-beta-depleted transplantation in children. Preparation of the TCRbeta library used unique molecular identifiers. TCRdb re-called the PCR reads through MiXCR, storing one row per CDR3 protein. The table records 450,000 to 700,000 distinct CDR3 sequences, roughly 30% of them present only once. Sample: PBMCs, taken before TCRalphabeta/CD19-depleted stem cell transplant. The receptors come from a boy under two years old with Wiskott-Aldrich syndrome, due to receive a stem cell transplant.

The chain recombines TRBV7-2 with TRBJ2-1; 8 positions agree with TRBD2. Trimming at V came to 7 bases and at J to 8 bases, leaving 13 bases not matched to a gene. Looked up from germline, CDR1 is SGHTA and CDR2 is FQGNSA. The CDR3 has 15 amino acids. DNA of the CDR3: TGTGCCAGCACCTGGACCGGGACTAGTTTGGATGAGCAGTTCTTC. Translation gives CASTWTGTSLDEQFF.

This clonotype was seen only a few times. The chain recombines TRBV6-1 with TRBJ1-5; TRBD1 matches at 7 bases. V gave up 7 bases and J gave up 2 bases; unmatched junction bases: 11. Germline CDR1 reads MNHNS; CDR2 reads SASEGT. This CDR3 region has 16 residues. CDR3 sequence: CASTIYRQGGNQPQHF. CDR3 in DNA: TGTGCCAGCACGATTTACAGGCAGGGGGGCAATCAGCCCCAGCATTTT.

The V call is TRBV20-1, the J call TRBJ2-5, with a tentative D call TRBD2 (5 bases). This CDR3 is 12 amino acids long. Germline CDR1 and CDR2: DFQATT and SNEGSKA (reference sequence). V was cut by 4 bases and J by 0 bases, with 6 bases left in between. The CDR3 loop reads CSAIGNQETQYF. In DNA form, the CDR3 reads TGCAGTGCTATCGGGAACCAAGAGACCCAGTACTTC.

V gene TRBV10-1 combines with J gene TRBJ2-2; 10 bases fit TRBD1. Germline V CDR1 and CDR2: WNHNN, SYGVQD (reference sequence). The CDR3 has 24 residues. The V and J ends lost 2 bases and 0 bases, in that order; junction bases with no gene match: 24. This CDR3 reads CASSERDRDRGSTWSISNTGELFF. In nucleotides, the CDR3 is TGCGCCAGCAGTGAGCGCGACCGGGACAGGGGATCTACCTGGTCAATCTCGAACACCGGGGAGCTGTTTTTT.

In DNA, the CDR3 is TGTGCCAGCAGCTTATCTGTGGTCGGGCAGTACTTC. Translating gives CASSLSVVGQYF. This chain joins TRBV11-2 and TRBJ2-7; D uncertain. CDR3 size: 12 residues. V was trimmed by 2 bases and J by 9 bases, leaving 11 bases between them. Germline CDR1 is SGHAT and CDR2 is FQNNGV.

Comment on this clonotype: One end of the junction does not line up with germline, which may come from a read error. V gene TRBV12-3 or TRBV12-4 combines with J gene TRBJ2-1, with a tentative D call TRBD2 (6 bases). This CDR3 region has 13 residues. The CDR3 DNA sequence: TGTGCCAGCAGTCACCGGGAGTACAGTGAGCAGTTCTTC. The encoded protein is CASSHREYSEQFF.

The rearrangement uses TRBV7-8 and TRBJ2-7, with TRBD1 identical over 7 bases. The CDR3 is made up of 18 amino acids. The germline V gene has CDR1 SGHVS and CDR2 FQNEAQ. J was trimmed by 2 bases and V by 5 bases; bases with no gene match: 18. The CDR3 spells CASSQIPPQTGSTYEQYF. The CDR3 bases are TGTGCCAGCAGCCAGATTCCCCCCCAGACAGGGAGTACCTACGAGCAGTACTTC.

This clonotype was observed once. At one end, the junction sequence differs from germline, possibly due to a read error. The chain recombines TRBV12-3 or TRBV12-4 with TRBJ1-2, with 7 positions matching TRBD1. There are 15 residues in the CDR3. CDR3 protein: CASSTPTGQQYGYAF. The CDR3 nucleotides are TGTGCCAGCAGTACCCCAACGGGACAGCAATATGGCTACGCCTTC.